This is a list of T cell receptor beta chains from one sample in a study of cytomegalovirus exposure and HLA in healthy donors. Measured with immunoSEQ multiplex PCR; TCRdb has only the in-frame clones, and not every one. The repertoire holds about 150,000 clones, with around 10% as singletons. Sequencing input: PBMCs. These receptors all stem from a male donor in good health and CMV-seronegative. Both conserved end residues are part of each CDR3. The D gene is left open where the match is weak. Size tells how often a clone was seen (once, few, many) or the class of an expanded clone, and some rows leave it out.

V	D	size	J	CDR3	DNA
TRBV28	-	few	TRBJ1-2	CASSFVSPYGYTF	TGTGCCAGCAGTTTCGTTAGTCCCTATGGCTACACCTTC
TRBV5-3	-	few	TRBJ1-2	CARTQGSEPRDYTF	TGTGCCAGAACCCAGGGGTCAGAGCCTCGAGACTACACCTTC
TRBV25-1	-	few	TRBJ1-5	CASSESGGNQPQHF	TGTGCCAGCAGTGAATCCGGGGGTAATCAGCCCCAGCATTTT
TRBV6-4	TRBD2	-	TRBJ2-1	CASTTAGVFRNEQFF	TGTGCCAGCACCACGGCGGGAGTTTTTAGGAATGAGCAGTTCTTC
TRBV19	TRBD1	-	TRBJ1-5	CASSFDRGRDQPQHF	TGTGCCAGTAGTTTCGACAGGGGGAGAGATCAGCCCCAGCATTTT
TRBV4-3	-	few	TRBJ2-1	CASSQVIGSSYNEQFF	TGCGCCAGCAGCCAAGTGATAGGGAGCTCCTACAATGAGCAGTTCTTC
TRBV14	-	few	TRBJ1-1	CASSQDRSKAFF	TGTGCCAGCAGCCAAGACCGCTCTAAAGCTTTCTTT
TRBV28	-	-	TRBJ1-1	CASSPPTLPAFF	TGTGCCAGCAGTCCACCAACCCTACCCGCTTTCTTT
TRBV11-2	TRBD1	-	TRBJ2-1	CASSSILGDSETYNEQFF	TGTGCCAGCAGCTCAATCCTAGGGGACAGCGAAACCTACAATGAGCAGTTCTTC
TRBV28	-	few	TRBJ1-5	CASSISISNQPQHF	TGTGCCAGCAGTATTAGTATTAGCAATCAGCCCCAGCATTTT
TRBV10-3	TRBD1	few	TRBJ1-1	CAISESLQGANTEAFF	TGTGCCATCAGTGAGTCCTTACAGGGGGCAAACACTGAAGCTTTCTTT
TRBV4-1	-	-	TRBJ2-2	CASAQGLTGELFF	TGCGCCAGCGCGCAGGGGCTTACGGGGGAGCTGTTTTTT
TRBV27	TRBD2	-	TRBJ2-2	CASSTEPLTGGPGELFF	TGTGCCAGCAGTACCGAACCCCTGACGGGGGGGCCCGGGGAGCTGTTTTTT
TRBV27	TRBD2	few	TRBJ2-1	CASSFERGGHNEQFF	TGTGCCAGCAGTTTCGAGCGGGGGGGCCACAATGAGCAGTTCTTC
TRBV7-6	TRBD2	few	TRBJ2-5	CATGTSGGETQYF	TGTGCCACTGGAACTAGCGGGGGAGAGACCCAGTACTTC
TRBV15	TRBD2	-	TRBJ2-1	CATSRGLSGGSTYNEQFF	TGTGCCACCAGCAGAGGATTAAGCGGGGGGTCTACCTACAATGAGCAGTTCTTC
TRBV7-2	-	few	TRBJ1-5	CASSLRGQPQHF	TGTGCCAGCAGCCTCAGGGGTCAGCCCCAGCATTTT
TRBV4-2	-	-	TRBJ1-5	CASSQDLQGSILYSNQPQHF	TGTGCCAGCAGCCAAGATTTACAGGGATCTATCCTATATAGCAATCAGCCCCAGCATTTT
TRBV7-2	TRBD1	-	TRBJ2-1	CASSPDRSSYNEQFF	TGTGCCAGCAGCCCGGACAGGAGCTCCTACAATGAGCAGTTCTTC
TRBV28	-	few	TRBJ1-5	CASSQNQPQHF	TGTGCCAGCAGTCAAAATCAGCCCCAGCATTTT
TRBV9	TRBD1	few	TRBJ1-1	CASSVGAGGGGTEAFF	TGTGCCAGCAGCGTAGGGGCAGGGGGCGGTGGCACTGAAGCTTTCTTT
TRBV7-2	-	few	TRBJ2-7	CASSLVSGSPHEQYF	TGTGCCAGCAGCTTAGTCTCCGGGAGTCCCCACGAGCAGTACTTC
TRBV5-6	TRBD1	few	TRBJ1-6	CASSFGTGQVNSPLHF	TGTGCCAGCAGCTTTGGGACCGGACAGGTTAATTCACCCCTCCACTTT
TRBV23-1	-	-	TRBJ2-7	CASSQAGLKPRAASYEQYF	TGCGCCAGCAGTCAGGCGGGACTCAAACCCCGCGCGGCGTCCTACGAGCAGTACTTC
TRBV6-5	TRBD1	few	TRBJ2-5	CASSYGTGTETQYF	TGTGCCAGCAGTTACGGGACAGGGACAGAGACCCAGTACTTC
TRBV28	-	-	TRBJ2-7	CASGGTPTYEQYF	TGTGCCAGCGGGGGGACGCCGACTTACGAGCAGTACTTC
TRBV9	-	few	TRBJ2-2	CASSVAGSLNTGELFF	TGTGCCAGCAGCGTAGCTGGTAGCTTGAACACCGGGGAGCTGTTTTTT
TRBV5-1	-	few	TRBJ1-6	CASSNTGFENSPLHF	TGCGCCAGCAGCAATACAGGGTTTGAGAATTCACCCCTCCACTTT
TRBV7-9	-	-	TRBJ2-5	CASSLGGLETQYF	TGTGCCAGCAGCTTAGGCGGGTTGGAGACCCAGTACTTC
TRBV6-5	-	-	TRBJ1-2	CASSAQGFDYGYTF	TGTGCCAGCAGTGCGCAGGGGTTTGACTATGGCTACACCTTC
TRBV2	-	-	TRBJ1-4	CASSVSRMDLGLPFF	TGTGCCAGCAGTGTATCGAGGATGGACTTGGGATTACCGTTTTTT
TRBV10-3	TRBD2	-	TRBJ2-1	CAISELGLVGNEQFF	TGTGCCATCAGTGAGTTAGGACTAGTAGGAAATGAGCAGTTCTTC
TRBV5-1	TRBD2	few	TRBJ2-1	CASSPSGTRGRDEQFF	TGCGCCAGCAGCCCCTCCGGGACTAGAGGGAGGGATGAGCAGTTCTTC
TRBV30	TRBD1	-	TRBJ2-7	CAWTPPGTGIYEQYF	TGTGCCTGGACGCCACCCGGGACAGGGATTTACGAGCAGTACTTC
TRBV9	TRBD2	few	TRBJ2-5	CASSAGTSGGETQYF	TGTGCCAGCAGCGCAGGGACTAGCGGTGGGGAGACCCAGTACTTC
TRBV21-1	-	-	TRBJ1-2	CASRSEGREGYGYTF	TGTGCCAGCAGATCCGAGGGGAGGGAGGGCTATGGCTACACCTTC
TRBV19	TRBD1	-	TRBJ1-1	CASTLSGGLNTEAFF	TGTGCCAGTACCCTATCAGGGGGCCTGAACACTGAAGCTTTCTTT
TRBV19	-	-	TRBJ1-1	CASEDRPNTEAFF	TGTGCCAGTGAAGACAGGCCGAACACTGAAGCTTTCTTT
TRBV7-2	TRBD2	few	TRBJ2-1	CASSSAGTSFNEQFF	TGTGCCAGCAGTTCTGCGGGGACTAGCTTCAATGAGCAGTTCTTC
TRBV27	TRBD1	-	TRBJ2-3	CASSLRTGSRNTQYF	TGTGCCAGCAGTTTAAGGACAGGGAGCCGAAATACGCAGTATTTT
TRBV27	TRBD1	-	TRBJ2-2	CASSPLDRAATGELFF	TGTGCCAGCAGTCCCTTGGACAGGGCGGCCACCGGGGAGCTGTTTTTT
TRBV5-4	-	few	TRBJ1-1	CASSQLGKGVVKEAFF	TGTGCCAGCAGCCAGTTAGGGAAGGGGGTCGTGAAAGAAGCTTTCTTT
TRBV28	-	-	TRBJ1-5	CASTRWGGSNQPQHF	TGTGCCAGCACACGGTGGGGGGGGTCCAATCAGCCCCAGCATTTT
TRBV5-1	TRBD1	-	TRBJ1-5	CASSPTGVDQPQHF	TGCGCCAGCAGCCCGACAGGGGTTGATCAGCCCCAGCATTTT
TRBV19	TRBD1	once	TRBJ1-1	CASTLPDRVNTEAFF	TGTGCCAGTACCCTCCCGGACAGGGTCAACACTGAAGCTTTCTTT
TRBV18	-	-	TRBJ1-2	CASSPGGNYGYTF	TGTGCCAGCTCACCCGGAGGAAACTATGGCTACACCTTC
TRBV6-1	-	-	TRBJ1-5	CAMGFSNQPQHF	TGTGCCATGGGCTTTAGCAATCAGCCCCAGCATTTT
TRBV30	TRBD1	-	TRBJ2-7	CAWSPGTASYEQYF	TGTGCCTGGAGCCCCGGGACAGCCAGCTACGAGCAGTACTTC
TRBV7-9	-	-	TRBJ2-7	CASSLVGVKMAEQYF	TGTGCCAGCAGCTTAGTCGGGGTAAAGATGGCAGAGCAGTACTTC
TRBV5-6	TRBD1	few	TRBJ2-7	CASSRQGSGYEQYF	TGTGCCAGCAGCCGACAGGGATCGGGTTACGAGCAGTACTTC
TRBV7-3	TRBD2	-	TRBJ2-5	CASSQVAGPQETQYF	TGTGCCAGCAGCCAAGTAGCGGGCCCACAAGAGACCCAGTACTTC
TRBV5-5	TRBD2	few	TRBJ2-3	CASSISPGSSGSTDTQYF	TGTGCCAGCAGCATATCCCCCGGAAGTAGCGGGAGCACAGATACGCAGTATTTT
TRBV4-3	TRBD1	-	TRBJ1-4	CASSQDPGGGLVEKLFF	TGCGCCAGCAGCCAAGATCCGGGAGGGGGCTTAGTTGAAAAACTGTTTTTT
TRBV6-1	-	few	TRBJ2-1	CASSEQTSTYNEQFF	TGTGCCAGCAGTGAACAAACATCGACTTACAATGAGCAGTTCTTC
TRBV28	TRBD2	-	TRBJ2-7	CASCPGGASSYEQYF	TGTGCCAGCTGCCCGGGGGGGGCAAGCTCCTACGAGCAGTACTTC
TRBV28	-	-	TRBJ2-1	CASSPTYHPLDSSSYNEQFF	TGTGCCAGCAGTCCTACATACCACCCATTAGACAGTAGCTCCTACAATGAGCAGTTCTTC
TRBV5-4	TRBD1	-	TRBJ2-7	CASSLRTGAHEQYF	TGTGCCAGCAGCTTGAGAACAGGGGCCCACGAGCAGTACTTC
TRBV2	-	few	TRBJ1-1	CASSLSGITEAFF	TGTGCCAGCAGCCTTTCGGGGATCACTGAAGCTTTCTTT